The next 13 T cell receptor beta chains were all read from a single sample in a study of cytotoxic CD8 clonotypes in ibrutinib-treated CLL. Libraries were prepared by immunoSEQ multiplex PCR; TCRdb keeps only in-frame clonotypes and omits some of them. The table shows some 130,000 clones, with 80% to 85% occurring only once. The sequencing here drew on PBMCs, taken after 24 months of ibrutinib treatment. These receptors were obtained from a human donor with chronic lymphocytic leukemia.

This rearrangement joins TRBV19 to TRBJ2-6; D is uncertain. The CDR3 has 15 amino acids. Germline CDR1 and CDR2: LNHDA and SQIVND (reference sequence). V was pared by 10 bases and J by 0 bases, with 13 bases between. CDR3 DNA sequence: TGTGCCACTTACTTTCAGGACTCTGGGGCCAACGTCCTGACTTTC. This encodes CATYFQDSGANVLTF.

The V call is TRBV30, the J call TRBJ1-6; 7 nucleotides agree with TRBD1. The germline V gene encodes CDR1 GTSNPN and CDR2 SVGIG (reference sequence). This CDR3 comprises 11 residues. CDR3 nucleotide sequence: TGTGCTTTCGAGAGGGGGCCAGCCCTCCACTTT. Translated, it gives CAFERGPALHF.

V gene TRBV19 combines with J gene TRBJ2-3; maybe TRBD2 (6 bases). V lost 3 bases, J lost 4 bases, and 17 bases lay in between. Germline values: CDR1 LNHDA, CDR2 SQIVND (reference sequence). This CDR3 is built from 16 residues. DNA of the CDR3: TGTGCCAGTAGTATCACTGGCGGGAAGGGGCCAGATACGCAGTATTTT. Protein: CASSITGGKGPDTQYF.

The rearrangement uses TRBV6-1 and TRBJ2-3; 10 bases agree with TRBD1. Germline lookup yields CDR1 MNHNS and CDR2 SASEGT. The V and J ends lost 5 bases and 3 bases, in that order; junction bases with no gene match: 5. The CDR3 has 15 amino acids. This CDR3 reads CASSRTGGTTDTQYF. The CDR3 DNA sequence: TGTGCCAGCAGTCGGACAGGGGGGACTACAGATACGCAGTATTTT.

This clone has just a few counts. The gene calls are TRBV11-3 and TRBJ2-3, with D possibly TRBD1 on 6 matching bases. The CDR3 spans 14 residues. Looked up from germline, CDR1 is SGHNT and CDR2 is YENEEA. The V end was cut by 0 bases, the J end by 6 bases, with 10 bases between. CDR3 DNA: TGTGCCAGCAGCTTAGATCCTAGGGGGGATACGCAGTATTTT. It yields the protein CASSLDPRGDTQYF.

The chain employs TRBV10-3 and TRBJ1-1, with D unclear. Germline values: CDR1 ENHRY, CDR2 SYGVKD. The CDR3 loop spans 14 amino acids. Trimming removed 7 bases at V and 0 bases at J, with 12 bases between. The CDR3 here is CAIKASLMNTEAFF. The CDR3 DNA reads TGTGCCATCAAGGCGAGCCTCATGAACACTGAAGCTTTCTTT.

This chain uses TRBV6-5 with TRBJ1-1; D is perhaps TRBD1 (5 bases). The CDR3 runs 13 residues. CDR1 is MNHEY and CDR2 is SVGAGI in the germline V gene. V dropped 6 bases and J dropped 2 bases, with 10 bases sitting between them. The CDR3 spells CASRRDGNTEAFF. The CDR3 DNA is TGTGCCAGCAGGAGGGACGGAAACACTGAAGCTTTCTTT.

CDR3: CASSPGSEQFF. CDR3 in DNA: TGTGCCAGCAGCCCCGGGAGTGAGCAGTTCTTC. The chain employs TRBV6-6 and TRBJ2-1, with a tentative D call TRBD2 (6 bases). CDR1 MNHNY and CDR2 SVGAGI come from the germline V gene (reference sequence). The CDR3 covers 11 residues. V lost 6 bases and J 9 bases, leaving 9 bases between the germline ends.

The CDR3 DNA sequence: TGTGCCAGCAGCTTAGATTCGTGGAGCTCCTACGAGCAGTACTTC. Protein sequence: CASSLDSWSSYEQYF. The chain joins TRBV7-2 to TRBJ2-7; D is unresolved. In germline, CDR1 is SGHTA, CDR2 FQGNSA. The CDR3 contains 15 residues. The V end was cut by 1 base, the J end by 0 bases, with 10 bases between.

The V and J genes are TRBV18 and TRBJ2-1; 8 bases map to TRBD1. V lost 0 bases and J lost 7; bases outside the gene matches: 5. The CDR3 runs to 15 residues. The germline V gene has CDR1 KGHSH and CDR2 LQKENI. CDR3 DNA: TGTGCCAGCTCACCACCGAACAGGGGGGCGAATGAGCAGTTCTTC. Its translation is CASSPPNRGANEQFF. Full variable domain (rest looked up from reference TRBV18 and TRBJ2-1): NAGVMQNPRHLVRRRGQEARLRCSPMKGHSHVYWYRQLPEEGLKFMVYLQKENIIDESGMPKERFSAEFPKEGPSILRIQQVVRGDSAAYFCASSPPNRGANEQFFGPGTRLTVL.

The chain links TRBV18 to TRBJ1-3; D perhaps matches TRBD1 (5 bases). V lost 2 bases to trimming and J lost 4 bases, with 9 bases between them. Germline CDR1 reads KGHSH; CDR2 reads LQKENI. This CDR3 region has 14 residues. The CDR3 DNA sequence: TGTGCCAGCTCACCAATCAGGGAGGGAAACACCATATATTTT. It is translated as CASSPIREGNTIYF.

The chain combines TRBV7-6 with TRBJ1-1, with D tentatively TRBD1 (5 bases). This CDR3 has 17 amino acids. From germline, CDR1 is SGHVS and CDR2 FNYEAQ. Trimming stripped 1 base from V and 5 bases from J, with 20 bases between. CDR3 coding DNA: TGTGCCAGCAGCTTAGTTTCTTTGGGGGGGGTTGGGACTGAAGCTTTCTTT. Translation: CASSLVSLGGVGTEAFF.

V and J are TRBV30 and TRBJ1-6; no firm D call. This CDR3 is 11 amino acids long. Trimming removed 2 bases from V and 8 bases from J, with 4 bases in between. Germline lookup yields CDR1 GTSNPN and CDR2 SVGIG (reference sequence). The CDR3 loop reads CAWSKDSPLHF. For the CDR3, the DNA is TGTGCCTGGAGTAAGGATTCACCCCTCCACTTT.